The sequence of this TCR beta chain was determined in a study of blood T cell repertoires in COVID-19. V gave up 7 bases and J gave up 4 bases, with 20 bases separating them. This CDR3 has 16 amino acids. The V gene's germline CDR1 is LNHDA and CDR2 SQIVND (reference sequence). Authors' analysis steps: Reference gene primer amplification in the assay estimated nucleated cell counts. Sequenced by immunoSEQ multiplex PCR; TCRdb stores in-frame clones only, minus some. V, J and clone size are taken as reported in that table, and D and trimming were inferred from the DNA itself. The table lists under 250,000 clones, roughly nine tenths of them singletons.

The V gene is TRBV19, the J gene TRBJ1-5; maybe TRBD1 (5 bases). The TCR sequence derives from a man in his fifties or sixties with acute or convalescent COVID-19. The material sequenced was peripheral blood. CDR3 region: CASNLPGPGRNQPQHF. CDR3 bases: TGTGCCAGTAACCTACCAGGGCCAGGGCGAAATCAGCCCCAGCATTTT.